This T cell receptor beta chain was captured in a study of blood T cells in healthy people across ages. The CDR3 is 16 residues long. CDR1 and CDR2 from the germline V gene are SGHTA and FQGNSA. V was clipped by 5 bases and J by 3 bases; unmatched bases: 4. For the second PCR, which ran for roughly 7 to 11 cycles, a sample-barcoded 5' primer and a J-beta primer mix were used. TCRdb re-called the 5' RACE reads with MiXCR, one entry per CDR3 protein. Of around 1,100,000 distinct CDR3 sequences listed, 35% to 40% are singletons. This clonotype was detected a few times. This clonotype was obtained from a man between 18 and 29 years old in good health. Sample: blood. This rearrangement joins TRBV7-2 to TRBJ2-3; 14 bases fit TRBD2. CDR3 DNA sequence: TGTGCCAGCAGCACATGGACTAGCGGGGGGACAGATACGCAGTATTTT. Translating gives CASSTWTSGGTDTQYF.